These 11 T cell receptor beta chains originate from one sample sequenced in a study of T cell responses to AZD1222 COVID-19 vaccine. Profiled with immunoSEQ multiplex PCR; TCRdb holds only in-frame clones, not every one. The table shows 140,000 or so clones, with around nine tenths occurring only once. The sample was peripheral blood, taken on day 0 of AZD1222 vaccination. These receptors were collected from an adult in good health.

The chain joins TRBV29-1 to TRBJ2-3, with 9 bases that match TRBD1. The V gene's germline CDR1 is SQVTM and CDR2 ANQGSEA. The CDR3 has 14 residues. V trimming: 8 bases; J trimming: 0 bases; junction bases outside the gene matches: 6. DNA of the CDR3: TGCAGCTACAGGGGGCTATTAAGCACAGATACGCAGTATTTT. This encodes CSYRGLLSTDTQYF.

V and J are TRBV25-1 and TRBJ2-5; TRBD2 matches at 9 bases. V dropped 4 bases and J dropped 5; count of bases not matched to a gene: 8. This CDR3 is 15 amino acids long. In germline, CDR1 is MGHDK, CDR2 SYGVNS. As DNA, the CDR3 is TGTGCCAGCAGTGGCGGGACTAGCTATGGCGAGACCCAGTACTTC. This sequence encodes CASSGGTSYGETQYF.

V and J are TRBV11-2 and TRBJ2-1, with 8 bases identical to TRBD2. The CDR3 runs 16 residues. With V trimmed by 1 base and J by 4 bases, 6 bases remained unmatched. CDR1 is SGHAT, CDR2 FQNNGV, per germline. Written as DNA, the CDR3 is TGTGCCAGCAGCTTAGGGGTTAGCGGGGAATACAATGAGCAGTTCTTC. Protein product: CASSLGVSGEYNEQFF.

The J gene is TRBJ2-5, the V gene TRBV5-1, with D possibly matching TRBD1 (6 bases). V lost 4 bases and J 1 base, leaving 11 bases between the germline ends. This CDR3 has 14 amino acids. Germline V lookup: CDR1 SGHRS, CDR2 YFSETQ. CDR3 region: CASSPQGLQETQYF. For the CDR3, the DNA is TGCGCCAGCAGCCCACAGGGCCTCCAAGAGACCCAGTACTTC.

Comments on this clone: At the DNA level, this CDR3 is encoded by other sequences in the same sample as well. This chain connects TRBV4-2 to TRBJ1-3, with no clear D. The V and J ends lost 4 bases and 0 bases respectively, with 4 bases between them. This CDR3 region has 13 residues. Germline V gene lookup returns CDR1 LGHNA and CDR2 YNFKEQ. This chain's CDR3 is CASSPDSGNTIYF. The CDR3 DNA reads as TGTGCCAGCAGCCCGGACTCTGGAAACACCATATATTTT.

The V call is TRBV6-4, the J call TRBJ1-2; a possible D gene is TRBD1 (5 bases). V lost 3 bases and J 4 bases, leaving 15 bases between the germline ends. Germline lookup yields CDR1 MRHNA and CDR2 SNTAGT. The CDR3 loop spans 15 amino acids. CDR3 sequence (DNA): TGTGCCAGCAGTGAAACCGCGACAGAGCCCTATGGCTACACCTTC. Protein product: CASSETATEPYGYTF.

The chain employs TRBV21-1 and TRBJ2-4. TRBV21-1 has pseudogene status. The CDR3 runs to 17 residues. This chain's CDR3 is CASSTIIDRDGKNIQYF. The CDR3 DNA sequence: TGTGCCAGCAGCACCATTATCGACCGGGACGGAAAAAACATTCAGTACTTC.

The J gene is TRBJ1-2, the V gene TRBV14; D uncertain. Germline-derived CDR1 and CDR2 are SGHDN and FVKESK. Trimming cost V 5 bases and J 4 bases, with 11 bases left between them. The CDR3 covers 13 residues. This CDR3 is CASSASRLYGYTF. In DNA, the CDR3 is TGTGCCAGCAGCGCAAGCAGGCTCTATGGCTACACCTTC.

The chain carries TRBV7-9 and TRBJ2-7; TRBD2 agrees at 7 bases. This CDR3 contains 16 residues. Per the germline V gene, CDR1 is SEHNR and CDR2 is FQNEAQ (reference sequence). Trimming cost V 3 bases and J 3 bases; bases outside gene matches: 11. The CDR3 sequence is CASSFLGGSWGYEQYF. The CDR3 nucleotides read TGTGCCAGCAGCTTCTTAGGCGGGAGCTGGGGCTACGAGCAGTACTTC.

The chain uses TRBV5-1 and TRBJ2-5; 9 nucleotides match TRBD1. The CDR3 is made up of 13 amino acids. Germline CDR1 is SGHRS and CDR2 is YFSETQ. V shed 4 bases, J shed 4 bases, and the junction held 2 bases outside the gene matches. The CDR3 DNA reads TGCGCCAGCAGCGGGACAGGGCCAGAGACCCAGTACTTC. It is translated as CASSGTGPETQYF.

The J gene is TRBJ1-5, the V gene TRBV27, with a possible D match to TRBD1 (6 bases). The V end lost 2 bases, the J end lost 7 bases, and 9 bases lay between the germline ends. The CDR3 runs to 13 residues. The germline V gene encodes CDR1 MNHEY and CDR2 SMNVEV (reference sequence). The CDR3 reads CASSLRGAQPQHF. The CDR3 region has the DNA TGTGCCAGCAGTTTACGGGGGGCCCAGCCCCAGCATTTT.